This passage covers 26 T cell receptor beta chains from one sample sequenced in a study of blood T cell repertoires in COVID-19. Here immunoSEQ multiplex PCR was the method, and the copy in TCRdb shows in-frame clones only, minus some. The sample holds approximately 170,000 clones; roughly 88% are singletons and the top ten take 1% to 1.5%. Input material: peripheral blood. The receptors were gathered from a man in his 60s who had recovered from COVID-19.

The rearrangement uses TRBV7-8 and TRBJ2-5; 9 nucleotides align to TRBD2. CDR1 SGHVS and CDR2 FQNEAQ come from the germline V gene. This CDR3 comprises 15 residues. Trimming cost V 1 base and J 6 bases; bases outside gene matches: 6. Here the CDR3 reads CASSLDLAGLQTQYF. CDR3 sequence (DNA): TGTGCCAGCAGCTTAGACCTAGCGGGGTTACAGACCCAGTACTTC.

The V and J genes are TRBV3-1 (or the pseudogene TRBV3-2) and TRBJ2-7; D is uncertain. Trimming took 3 bases from V and 0 from J, leaving 9 bases between them. This CDR3 contains 14 residues. Germline CDR1 and CDR2: LGHDT and YNNKEL (reference sequence). CDR3 nucleotides: TGTGCCAGCAGCCATCTAGGTGCCTCCTACGAGCAGTACTTC. This gives the protein CASSHLGASYEQYF.

This clone was picked up a small number of times. The V gene is TRBV11-3, the J gene TRBJ1-1; 8 bases map to TRBD1. V gave up 3 bases and J gave up 5 bases; unmatched junction bases: 8. This CDR3 is 15 amino acids long. The germline gives CDR1 SGHNT, CDR2 YENEEA. In DNA form, the CDR3 reads TGTGCCAGCAGCTTCGCAGGGGGCGGAGGAACTGAAGCTTTCTTT. It codes for CASSFAGGGGTEAFF.

This chain connects TRBV6-5 to TRBJ2-7; 9 bases fit TRBD1. The CDR3 runs to 15 residues. V shed 7 bases and J 0 bases; nucleotides not matched to a gene: 7. In germline, CDR1 is MNHEY, CDR2 SVGAGI. CDR3 coding DNA: TGTGCCAGCACACCGCCGACAGGGGGCTCCTACGAGCAGTACTTC. Translated: CASTPPTGGSYEQYF.

This clone was seen once. This chain links TRBV5-1 with TRBJ1-3; TRBD1 matches 8 bases. The CDR3 totals 14 residues. Germline CDR1 and CDR2: SGHRS and YFSETQ. Unmatched junction bases numbered 2, after V lost 4 bases and J lost 2 bases. CDR3 in amino acids: CASSTRGPGNTIYF. Written as DNA, the CDR3 is TGCGCCAGCAGCACCAGGGGGCCTGGAAACACCATATATTTT.

The rearrangement joins TRBV24-1 to TRBJ1-2; tentatively, D is TRBD1 (6 bases). The CDR3 has 16 amino acids. Trimming cost V 4 bases and J 4 bases, with 18 bases left between them. Germline V CDR1 and CDR2: KGHDR, SFDVKD. CDR3 sequence reads: CATSDPKNRAGYGYTF. CDR3 bases: TGTGCCACCAGTGACCCTAAGAACAGGGCTGGCTATGGCTACACCTTC.

Here the CDR3 DNA reads TGTGCCTGGAGGGGGACAGGGTGGGGCTATGGCTACACCTTC. Protein product: CAWRGTGWGYGYTF. The chain combines TRBV30 with TRBJ1-2, with TRBD1 identical over 9 bases. The germline V gene encodes CDR1 GTSNPN and CDR2 SVGIG (reference sequence). The CDR3 runs 14 residues. V shed 3 bases, J shed 4 bases, and the junction held 6 bases outside the gene matches.

The chain couples TRBV11-1 to TRBJ2-7, with 10 bases fitting TRBD1. V dropped 4 bases and J dropped 4; count of bases not matched to a gene: 4. Germline loops: CDR1 SGHAT, CDR2 FQDESV (reference sequence). The CDR3 runs to 14 residues. CDR3 nucleotide sequence: TGTGCCAGCAGCTCGGGACAGGGGTCGTACGAGCAGTACTTC. The encoded protein is CASSSGQGSYEQYF.

The rearrangement uses TRBV2 and TRBJ1-5; TRBD1 aligns across 7 bases. V shed 6 bases, J shed 8 bases, and the junction held 7 bases outside the gene matches. The length of the CDR3 is 13 residues. Germline V gene lookup returns CDR1 SNHLY and CDR2 FYNNEI. The CDR3 here is CASRGQIAKPQHF. CDR3 in DNA: TGTGCCAGCAGGGGACAGATCGCTAAGCCCCAGCATTTT.

The chain has TRBV5-1 and TRBJ2-7, with 7 bases that match TRBD2. The CDR3 runs 15 residues. Germline V gives CDR1 SGHRS, CDR2 YFSETQ. The V and J ends lost 0 bases and 2 bases, in that order; junction bases with no gene match: 5. CDR3 nucleotides: TGCGCCAGCAGCTTGGGGCAGGGAGGGACCTACGAGCAGTACTTC. It yields the protein CASSLGQGGTYEQYF.

The chain joins TRBV29-1 to TRBJ2-5; tentatively, D is TRBD2 (6 bases). Germline loops: CDR1 SQVTM, CDR2 ANQGSEA. The CDR3 has 15 residues. The V gene lost 5 bases and the J gene lost 4 bases, with 20 bases spanning the gap. CDR3 sequence reads: CSVQAALGGVETQYF. CDR3 nucleotide sequence: TGCAGCGTTCAAGCGGCATTAGGAGGGGTAGAGACCCAGTACTTC.

The V gene is TRBV19, the J gene TRBJ1-2; TRBD1 aligns across 8 bases. The germline gives CDR1 LNHDA, CDR2 SQIVND (reference sequence). V was clipped by 7 bases and J by 5 bases; unmatched bases: 15. The CDR3 covers 16 residues. The CDR3 sequence is CASKPTGDQRPYGYTF. The CDR3 DNA sequence: TGTGCCAGTAAGCCGACAGGGGACCAGCGACCTTATGGCTACACCTTC.

This chain links TRBV20-1 with TRBJ2-1, with 9 nucleotides matching TRBD2. Germline CDR1 and CDR2: DFQATT and SNEGSKA (reference sequence). J gave up 5 bases and V 3 bases, and 8 bases lay outside the gene matches. CDR3 size: 15 residues. CDR3 coding DNA: TGCAGTGCTAGTTTTAGCGGGGGTCTTAACAATGAGCAGTTCTTC. Translating it yields CSASFSGGLNNEQFF.

This chain joins TRBV5-1 and TRBJ2-1; 8 bases agree with TRBD2. From germline, CDR1 is SGHRS and CDR2 YFSETQ. The V gene end was trimmed by 4 bases and the J gene end by 3 bases; junction bases not matched to a gene: 15. CDR3 length: 18 amino acids. CDR3 sequence reads: CASSPRGGVAGIYNEQFF. In DNA form, the CDR3 reads TGCGCCAGCAGCCCCAGGGGAGGAGTAGCGGGGATCTACAATGAGCAGTTCTTC.

This chain links TRBV2 with TRBJ1-6; TRBD1 matches at 10 bases. The CDR3 is 13 residues long. The germline gives CDR1 SNHLY, CDR2 FYNNEI. V was pared by 6 bases and J by 8 bases, with 1 base of the junction left unmatched. Here the CDR3 DNA reads TGTGCCAGCAGCGGGACAGGGGATTCACCCCTCCACTTT. Translating gives CASSGTGDSPLHF.

The chain joins TRBV14 to TRBJ2-1, with TRBD1 matching over 8 bases. This CDR3 has 16 residues. Looked up from germline, CDR1 is SGHDN and CDR2 is FVKESK. The trim removed 4 bases at V and 4 bases at J, leaving 9 bases unmatched. The CDR3 sequence: CASSPTGTGGYNEQFF. For the CDR3, the DNA is TGTGCCAGCAGCCCGACCGGGACAGGAGGATACAATGAGCAGTTCTTC. The complete variable domain, with remaining parts taken from reference TRBV14 and TRBJ2-1, reads EAGVTQFPSHSVIEKGQTVTLRCDPISGHDNLYWYRRVMGKEIKFLLHFVKESKQDESGMPNNRFLAERTGGTYSTLKVQPAELEDSGVYFCASSPTGTGGYNEQFFGPGTRLTVL.

The genes are TRBV30 and TRBJ2-3; D possibly corresponds to TRBD1 (5 bases). V was cut by 3 bases and J by 2 bases, with 6 bases left in between. CDR1 and CDR2 (germline): GTSNPN, SVGIG (reference sequence). The CDR3 is made up of 12 amino acids. This CDR3 is CAWRTVTDTQYF. CDR3 nucleotides: TGTGCCTGGAGGACAGTCACAGATACGCAGTATTTT.

The rearrangement uses TRBV5-1 and TRBJ2-3, with a possible D match to TRBD2 (5 bases). The V end lost 0 bases, the J end lost 0 bases, and 11 bases lay between the germline ends. Germline V gene data show CDR1 as SGHRS and CDR2 as YFSETQ. This CDR3 spans 16 amino acids. The CDR3, as DNA: TGCGCCAGCAGCTTGGATAGGGAGACTAGCACAGATACGCAGTATTTT. It is translated as CASSLDRETSTDTQYF.

In its sample, this clone was seen a few times. This sequence joins TRBV30 and TRBJ2-7, with 8 bases lining up with TRBD2. Germline-derived CDR1 and CDR2 are GTSNPN and SVGIG (reference sequence). V dropped 2 bases and J dropped 1; count of bases not matched to a gene: 4. The CDR3 is 14 residues long. Here the CDR3 reads CAWSSGGKSYEQYF. The CDR3 bases are TGTGCCTGGAGTTCGGGGGGGAAATCCTACGAGCAGTACTTC.

The chain is built from TRBV9 and TRBJ1-3, with D possibly being TRBD1 (6 bases). The CDR3 runs 16 residues. Trimming shortened V by 4 bases and J by 4 bases, and 18 bases separated the two germline ends. CDR1 is SGDLS and CDR2 is YYNGEE in the germline V gene. The DNA for the CDR3 is TGTGCCAGCAGCTTACAAAGTACAGGGCACGGAAACACCATATATTTT. Residues: CASSLQSTGHGNTIYF.

The CDR3 region is CASRSDSSGNTIYF. CDR3 bases: TGTGCCAGCAGGTCGGACAGCTCTGGAAACACCATATATTTT. The chain carries TRBV6-5 and TRBJ1-3; possible D gene TRBD1, 6 bases. Germline assignment: CDR1 MNHEY and CDR2 SVGAGI. The V end was cut by 6 bases, the J end by 0 bases, with 9 bases between. CDR3 length: 14 amino acids.

This clone has a single count. CDR3 in amino acids: CASSLNSGDTYEQYF. The CDR3 DNA is TGTGCCAGCAGCCTCAATAGCGGGGATACCTACGAGCAGTACTTC. The V call is TRBV7-2, the J call TRBJ2-7, with 8 bases matching TRBD2. The CDR3 has 15 amino acids. CDR1 and CDR2 from the germline V gene are SGHTA and FQGNSA. V was clipped by 5 bases and J by 2 bases; unmatched bases: 8.

The CDR3 nucleotides read TGTGCCAGCAGCCAAAATAGAGCGTTGGATTCACCCCTCCACTTT. Translating it yields CASSQNRALDSPLHF. The rearrangement links TRBV3-1 (or the pseudogene TRBV3-2) to TRBJ1-6; D gene ambiguous. Per germline, CDR1 LGHDT and CDR2 YNNKEL (reference sequence). The CDR3 is 15 amino acids. V was trimmed by 2 bases and J by 8 bases, leaving 13 bases between them.

The rearrangement joins TRBV4-2 to TRBJ1-5; 8 nucleotides agree with TRBD1. The J segment lost 3 bases and the V segment lost 1 base, leaving 5 bases of the junction unmatched. The CDR3 contains 16 residues. The germline V gene encodes CDR1 LGHNA and CDR2 YNFKEQ. This CDR3 is CASSQGKDRANQPQHF. The CDR3 DNA reads TGTGCCAGCAGCCAAGGGAAGGACAGGGCCAATCAGCCCCAGCATTTT.

With regard to this clone: One junction end does not reproduce the germline sequence, and a read error may be involved. Other nucleotide sequences in the sample specify the same CDR3. V gene TRBV6-5 combines with J gene TRBJ1-2; TRBD1 matches 7 bases. The CDR3 is 14 amino acids. CDR1 is MNHEY and CDR2 is SVGAGI in the germline V gene. DNA of the CDR3: TGCGCCAGCAATTGGGACAGACTAAACTATGGCTACACCTTC. This translates into CASNWDRLNYGYTF.

V and J are TRBV6-5 and TRBJ2-7, with TRBD1 matching over 7 bases. With 5 bases clipped from V and 6 bases from J, the junction kept 10 bases outside the gene matches. CDR3 size: 14 residues. CDR1 and CDR2 from the germline V gene are MNHEY and SVGAGI. As DNA, the CDR3 is TGTGCCAGCAGTCCGAGGGACAGTCGAGGCGAGCAGTACTTC. Encoded protein: CASSPRDSRGEQYF.